The 27 T cell receptor beta chains reported below all come from one sample, sequenced in a study of CD8+CD57+ T cells in acquired aplastic anemia. The sequenced patients had an expansion of CD8+CD57+ cells seen by flow cytometry. Both TCR beta VDJ combination and CDR3 sequence profiling were carried out. Genomic DNA was the template for this profiling. TCRdb fed the reads into MiXCR, producing one record per CDR3 protein. The repertoire has around 180,000 distinct CDR3 sequences, about half of them found once; the top ten carry about an eighth. Sequences were obtained from sorted CD4+, CD8+, or CD8+CD57+ T cells (not recorded which) from PBMCs. These TCRs come from a human donor with aplastic anemia.

The V call is TRBV9, the J call TRBJ1-3; D is possibly TRBD1 (6 bases). V was trimmed by 0 bases and J by 3 bases, leaving 7 bases between them. This CDR3 spans 14 amino acids. CDR1 and CDR2 from the germline V gene are SGDLS and YYNGEE. CDR3 protein: CASSVAGDGNTIYF. The DNA for the CDR3 is TGTGCCAGCAGCGTAGCAGGGGATGGAAACACCATATATTTT.

The V call is TRBV11-1, the J call TRBJ2-1, with 12 bases lining up with TRBD2. The CDR3 has 17 amino acids. The germline V gene encodes CDR1 SGHAT and CDR2 FQDESV (reference sequence). The V segment lost 5 bases and the J segment 8 bases; nucleotides outside the gene matches: 13. DNA for the CDR3: TGTGCCAGCAGCGACCTAGCGGGGGGGAACACCGGGGATGAGCAGTTCTTC. It specifies CASSDLAGGNTGDEQFF.

This clonotype came up many times. The CDR3 spells CASSQVSTSEQYF. Here the CDR3 DNA reads TGTGCCAGCAGCCAAGTCTCCACCTCCGAGCAGTACTTC. The V call is TRBV3-1, the J call TRBJ2-7; D is uncertain. V was trimmed by 1 base and J by 6 bases, leaving 10 bases between them. This CDR3 is 13 amino acids long. CDR1 LGHDT and CDR2 YNNKEL come from the germline V gene (reference sequence).

The rearrangement links TRBV7-6 to TRBJ2-5; TRBD2 is a possible D gene (5 bases). V shed 1 base and J shed 1 base, with 13 bases lying between them. The CDR3 covers 16 residues. CDR1 is SGHVS and CDR2 is FNYEAQ in the germline V gene. Written as DNA, the CDR3 is TGTGCCAGCAGCTTAGGCGCTAGCATAGTCCAAGAGACCCAGTACTTC. Translated: CASSLGASIVQETQYF.

In this sample, this clonotype turned up a few times. The chain has TRBV19 and TRBJ1-4, with unresolved D. V was trimmed by 3 bases and J by 15 bases, leaving 11 bases between them. CDR3 length: 11 amino acids. CDR1 LNHDA and CDR2 SQIVND come from the germline V gene (reference sequence). CDR3 in amino acids: CASSILGIVFF. The DNA for the CDR3 is TGTGCCAGTAGTATTCTGGGGATAGTGTTTTTT.

This clonotype was observed a few times. The chain couples TRBV6-1 to TRBJ2-2, with 11 bases identical to TRBD2. The V segment lost 5 bases and the J segment 6 bases; nucleotides outside the gene matches: 5. The CDR3 length is 15 residues. The germline V gene has CDR1 MNHNS and CDR2 SASEGT. In nucleotides, the CDR3 is TGTGCCAGCAGTAATAGCGGGGGGGCCCCCGGGGAGCTGTTTTTT. Residues: CASSNSGGAPGELFF.

The chain carries TRBV10-3 and TRBJ2-6; D not resolved. Germline values: CDR1 ENHRY, CDR2 SYGVKD. The CDR3 is made up of 10 amino acids. The V and J ends lost 3 bases and 14 bases respectively, with 5 bases between them. The CDR3 loop is CAISEELLTF. Here the CDR3 DNA reads TGTGCCATCAGTGAAGAACTCCTGACTTTC.

This clonotype was seen only a few times. The rearrangement uses TRBV2 and TRBJ1-5; D unclear. This CDR3 has 11 amino acids. Per germline, CDR1 SNHLY and CDR2 FYNNEI. Trimming stripped 7 bases from V and 12 bases from J, with 13 bases between. The CDR3 DNA reads TGTGCCAGCAAGGAAGGGATACGCCAGCATTTT. It encodes CASKEGIRQHF. Together with reference TRBV2 and TRBJ1-5, the CDR3 gives the full variable domain: EPEVTQTPSHQVTQMGQEVILRCVPISNHLYFYWYRQILGQKVEFLVSFYNNEISEKSEIFDDQFSVERPDGSNFTLKIRSTKLEDSAMYFCASKEGIRQHFGDGTRLSIL.

This clonotype was counted many times. The J gene is TRBJ2-5, the V gene TRBV10-2; 8 nucleotides align to TRBD2. The CDR3 length is 15 residues. Per the germline V gene, CDR1 is WSHSY and CDR2 is SAAADI. J lost 0 bases, V lost 3 bases, and 3 bases had no gene match. CDR3 nucleotide sequence: TGCGCCAGCAGTGATGAGCGGGGGAACCAAGAGACCCAGTACTTC. Translation: CASSDERGNQETQYF.

This clonotype has at least ten counts. CDR3 amino acids: CSARGPGVHQPQHF. CDR3 in DNA: TGCAGTGCTAGAGGTCCAGGGGTCCATCAGCCCCAGCATTTT. V gene TRBV20-1 combines with J gene TRBJ1-5; tentative D call: TRBD1 (6 bases). Germline V gene data show CDR1 as DFQATT and CDR2 as SNEGSKA (reference sequence). The CDR3 is 14 amino acids. The V gene lost 1 base and the J gene lost 5 bases, with 12 bases spanning the gap.

To note about this clonotype: A much larger clone differs by one base, so this may be a read error. The CDR3 here is CASSPPGQSYNEQSF. In DNA form, the CDR3 reads TGTGCCAGCAGCCCACCGGGACAGTCCTACAATGAGCAGTCCTTC. This sequence joins TRBV4-2 and TRBJ2-1, with 7 bases aligning to TRBD1. The CDR3 totals 15 residues. Germline CDR1 is LGHNA and CDR2 is YNFKEQ.

This clonotype has at least ten counts. V usage is TRBV2 and J usage is TRBJ2-6; D tentatively fits TRBD1 or TRBD2 (5 bases each). V shed 7 bases and J shed 3 bases, with 10 bases lying between them. CDR1 and CDR2 from the germline V gene are SNHLY and FYNNEI. CDR3 length: 14 residues. The CDR3 sequence: CASTGGRGANVLTF. The CDR3 bases are TGTGCCAGCACTGGGGGTCGTGGGGCCAACGTCCTGACTTTC.

As DNA, the CDR3 is TGTGCCAGCAGTGAAGCAGGAAGCTCCAGGTCGGGACAGGGGTTGAATGAGCAGTTCTTC. This encodes CASSEAGSSRSGQGLNEQFF. This chain links TRBV2 with TRBJ2-1; TRBD1 matches at 10 bases. Germline CDR1 and CDR2: SNHLY and FYNNEI. This CDR3 is built from 20 residues. After removal of 0 bases from V and 7 bases from J, the junction contained 18 bases not matched to a gene.

The gene calls are TRBV7-9 and TRBJ2-5; D is unresolved. The CDR3 sequence is 12 residues long. The ends were cut back, 2 bases at V and 5 bases at J, with 6 bases in the middle. CDR1 and CDR2 (germline): SEHNR, FQNEAQ (reference sequence). The CDR3 protein is CASSLYPETQYF. CDR3 in DNA: TGTGCCAGCAGCTTATATCCGGAGACCCAGTACTTC.

This chain links TRBV7-3 with TRBJ2-3; D is unresolved. The germline CDR1 and CDR2 sequences are SGHTA and FQGTGA. This CDR3 is 12 amino acids long. Trimming took off 5 bases at V and 15 bases at J, with 18 bases between the two ends. In nucleotides, the CDR3 is TGTGCCAGCAGCAAAAGGGTTTTTTCCGTATATTTT. Translated: CASSKRVFSVYF.

This clonotype is labeled medium-sized. The gene calls are TRBV15 and TRBJ2-1, with D possibly matching TRBD2 (6 bases). From germline, CDR1 is LNHNV and CDR2 YYDKDF (reference sequence). Trimming took off 0 bases at V and 4 bases at J, with 13 bases between the two ends. This CDR3 spans 16 amino acids. This CDR3 reads CATSRDGDLGYNEQFF. The CDR3 DNA follows: TGTGCCACCAGCAGAGATGGGGACTTGGGTTACAATGAGCAGTTCTTC.

Points on this clonotype: The junction departs from germline at one end; a sequencing error may be responsible. The chain uses TRBV3-1 and TRBJ1-1; the D is unclear. The CDR3 contains 13 residues. Germline CDR1 is LGHDT and CDR2 is YNNKEL (reference sequence). This CDR3 reads CASSQDRNTEAVF. As DNA, the CDR3 is TGTGCCAGCAGCCAAGATCGGAACACTGAAGCTGTCTTT.

V usage is TRBV7-6 and J usage is TRBJ2-5, with a tentative D call TRBD2 (5 bases). The CDR3 sequence is 16 residues long. The ends were cut back, 7 bases at V and 2 bases at J, with 20 bases in the middle. Germline V CDR1 and CDR2: SGHVS, FNYEAQ. The CDR3 sequence is CASTERWEQTQETQYF. DNA of the CDR3: TGTGCCAGCACCGAACGTTGGGAGCAAACGCAAGAGACCCAGTACTTC.

The genes are TRBV4-2 and TRBJ1-4, with D possibly TRBD1 on 5 matching bases. V was clipped by 1 base and J by 4 bases, with 13 bases between them. The germline V gene encodes CDR1 LGHNA and CDR2 YNFKEQ. The CDR3 contains 16 residues. CDR3 bases: TGTGCCAGCAGCCAAGTTATCGGGACCCGTAATGAAAAACTGTTTTTT. This codes for CASSQVIGTRNEKLFF.

The sample holds a few counts of this clonotype. V is TRBV19 and J is TRBJ2-7, with D perhaps TRBD1 (6 bases). The CDR3 length is 13 residues. Trimming took off 10 bases at V and 3 bases at J, with 16 bases between the two ends. Per germline, CDR1 LNHDA and CDR2 SQIVND (reference sequence). The DNA for the CDR3 is TGTGCCACATTTAGGGGGAAGGACTACGAGCAGTACTTC. Its translation is CATFRGKDYEQYF.

Turning to this clonotype: Its ends do not fully match the called genes, so a read error is possible. The chain employs TRBV5-4 and TRBJ2-7; maybe TRBD2 (6 bases). The CDR3 runs to 13 residues. CDR1 is SGHNT, CDR2 YYREEE, per germline (reference sequence). CDR3 in DNA: TGTGCCGGCAGTCGGGGGACTGAGTACGATCAGTACTTC. Translation gives CAGSRGTEYDQYF.

This clonotype was seen ten or more times. V gene TRBV3-1 combines with J gene TRBJ2-7; TRBD2 matches 12 bases. The CDR3 extends over 16 amino acids. CDR1 and CDR2 (germline): LGHDT, YNNKEL (reference sequence). Germline trimming cut 1 base from V and 7 bases from J; bases unmatched to any gene: 8. The CDR3 DNA reads as TGTGCCAGCAGCCAAGGGACTAGCGGGGCCCCACGGGAGCAGTACTTC. Amino acid sequence: CASSQGTSGAPREQYF.

This sequence joins TRBV15 and TRBJ1-5, with D possibly matching TRBD1 (5 bases). Germline CDR1 and CDR2: LNHNV and YYDKDF (reference sequence). The length of the CDR3 is 13 residues. Trimming took 4 bases from V and 4 from J, leaving 8 bases between them. CDR3 DNA: TGTGCCACCAGCATGGGGGTAAATCAGCCCCAGCATTTT. It encodes CATSMGVNQPQHF.

On this clonotype: A read error is possible here, since a much larger clone lies one base away. The gene calls are TRBV6-1 and TRBJ2-7; 14 bases match TRBD2. In germline, CDR1 is MNHNS, CDR2 SASEGT. The CDR3 totals 16 residues. Germline trimming cut 4 bases from V and 5 bases from J; bases unmatched to any gene: 7. The CDR3 is CASSGGTSGGGHEQYF. The CDR3 bases are TGTGCCAGCAGTGGCGGGACTAGCGGGGGAGGACACGAGCAGTACTTC.

CDR3 DNA sequence: TGTGCCAGCAGCGCCTTAGCGGGAGGCTGGGGGGAGACCCAGTACTTC. This sequence encodes CASSALAGGWGETQYF. The V call is TRBV9, the J call TRBJ2-5; 10 nucleotides agree with TRBD2. This CDR3 is built from 16 residues. Germline lookup yields CDR1 SGDLS and CDR2 YYNGEE. Trimming cost V 3 bases and J 5 bases; bases outside gene matches: 10.

This clonotype has ten or more counts. The V call is TRBV12-3 or TRBV12-4, the J call TRBJ2-5, with 7 nucleotides matching TRBD2. The V gene end was trimmed by 6 bases and the J gene end by 3 bases; junction bases not matched to a gene: 4. This CDR3 is built from 13 residues. CDR3 in amino acids: CASRSRGEETQYF. CDR3 bases: TGTGCCAGCAGATCCCGGGGGGAAGAGACCCAGTACTTC.

This clonotype was recorded at least ten times. The chain joins TRBV15 to TRBJ2-3; no clear D gene. From germline, CDR1 is LNHNV and CDR2 YYDKDF (reference sequence). Between the trimmed V and J ends, which lost 2 bases and 6 bases, there was a span of 9 bases. This CDR3 is built from 13 residues. As DNA, the CDR3 is TGTGCCACCAGCAGACAGGCAACCGATACGCAGTATTTT. Amino acid sequence: CATSRQATDTQYF.